This T cell receptor beta chain was documented in a study of blood T cell repertoires in COVID-19. Turning to the study itself: The samples span acute and convalescent COVID-19 from the United States, Italy and Spain.

Recruits, aged about 18 to 90 years, lived in approximately 26 US areas. Cohorts were assigned according to the clinical history that participants reported. The assay was immunoSEQ multiplex PCR, and TCRdb's table has in-frame clones only and misses some. Of 150,000 to 200,000 clones detected, 65% to 90% appear once; the ten largest clones hold around 5.2%. Germline V gives CDR1 SEHNR, CDR2 FQNEAQ (reference sequence). The CDR3 totals 14 residues. Trimming cost V 0 bases and J 2 bases, with 7 bases left between them. Source material: PBMCs or T cells enriched from blood (not recorded which). This clonotype was sampled from a woman aged 60-70 years with acute COVID-19. V is TRBV7-9 and J is TRBJ1-1, with D uncertain. The CDR3 bases are TGTGCCAGCAGCTTAGCAAAGCAAAACACTGAAGCTTTCTTT. Protein: CASSLAKQNTEAFF.